Each of the 17 T cell receptor beta chains below was sequenced from the same sample in a study of shared clonotypes between healthy human individuals. Using immunoSEQ multiplex PCR, the repertoire was profiled, and TCRdb retains in-frame clones only, with some absent. Of 600,000 to 700,000 clones listed, around four fifths are singletons. Sequenced input: memory CD4+ T cells sorted from blood. Subset meaning: CD45RA-negative fraction. Every receptor here comes from a woman aged 25 to 39 in good health.

Worth noting for this clone: Within the sample, other DNA sequences also encode this same CDR3. The chain couples TRBV7-9 to TRBJ2-3; 12 nucleotides match TRBD2. In germline, CDR1 is SEHNR, CDR2 FQNEAQ (reference sequence). The CDR3 sequence is 16 residues long. The junction had 3 bases not matched to a gene; V was cut back by 5 bases and J by 0 bases. CDR3 nucleotide sequence: TGTGCCAGCAGCCTGACTAGCGGGAGAAGCACAGATACGCAGTATTTT. Residues: CASSLTSGRSTDTQYF.

The chain combines TRBV6-5 with TRBJ2-2; tentatively, D is TRBD1 (5 bases). The CDR3 contains 14 residues. Deletions cut 0 bases from V and 4 bases from J, with 6 bases between. The germline gives CDR1 MNHEY, CDR2 SVGAGI. The CDR3 region is CASSYSTVTGELFF. In nucleotides, the CDR3 is TGTGCCAGCAGTTACTCGACAGTCACCGGGGAGCTGTTTTTT.

In DNA form, the CDR3 reads TGTGCCAGCAGCTCGGACAGGCCAAGCTCTGGAAACACCATATATTTT. It translates to CASSSDRPSSGNTIYF. The rearrangement joins TRBV28 to TRBJ1-3; 7 nucleotides line up with TRBD1. The germline V gene encodes CDR1 MDHEN and CDR2 SYDVKM. The V gene end was trimmed by 6 bases and the J gene end by 0 bases; junction bases not matched to a gene: 8. This CDR3 is built from 16 residues.

In its sample, this clone was seen many times. The chain carries TRBV28 and TRBJ2-6, with D unclear. V shed 5 bases and J shed 0 bases, with 17 bases lying between them. There are 18 residues in the CDR3. Germline CDR1 reads MDHEN; CDR2 reads SYDVKM. Written as DNA, the CDR3 is TGTGCCAGCAGTCAGCACGGCCCCCACCTCTCTGGGGCCAACGTCCTGACTTTC. Translation: CASSQHGPHLSGANVLTF.

This sequence joins TRBV5-1 and TRBJ2-2; D unresolved. The germline V gene encodes CDR1 SGHRS and CDR2 YFSETQ. This CDR3 has 16 residues. Trimming removed 1 base at V and 0 bases at J, with 10 bases between. CDR3 DNA sequence: TGCGCCAGCAGCTTGCAATACGGTGCGAACACCGGGGAGCTGTTTTTT. Protein: CASSLQYGANTGELFF.

V usage is TRBV2 and J usage is TRBJ2-5, with D perhaps TRBD1 (5 bases). The length of the CDR3 is 15 residues. From germline, CDR1 is SNHLY and CDR2 FYNNEI. Deletions cut 4 bases from V and 4 bases from J, with 16 bases between. CDR3 residues: CASSGGRGWGETQYF. CDR3 nucleotide sequence: TGTGCCAGCAGTGGGGGTAGGGGATGGGGAGAGACCCAGTACTTC. The variable domain in full, completed from reference TRBV2 and TRBJ2-5, reads EPEVTQTPSHQVTQMGQEVILRCVPISNHLYFYWYRQILGQKVEFLVSFYNNEISEKSEIFDDQFSVERPDGSNFTLKIRSTKLEDSAMYFCASSGGRGWGETQYFGPGTRLLVL.

In regard to this clone: A single base separates this from a much larger clone, so it may be a read error. J is TRBJ2-7 and V is TRBV11-3; tentatively, D is TRBD1 (6 bases). Trimming shortened V by 5 bases and J by 0 bases, and 8 bases separated the two germline ends. The CDR3 has 13 residues. Germline-derived CDR1 and CDR2 are SGHNT and YENEEA. CDR3 region: CASSPDSSYEQYF. The CDR3 bases are TGTGCCAGCAGCCCGGACAGCTCCTACGAGCAGTACTTC.

This chain connects TRBV15 to TRBJ1-5; D possibly corresponds to TRBD1 (6 bases). The CDR3 runs to 15 residues. Deletions cut 1 base from V and 5 bases from J, with 12 bases between. Germline values: CDR1 LNHNV, CDR2 YYDKDF (reference sequence). The CDR3 loop is CATSRGAGADQPQHF. The CDR3 nucleotides read TGTGCCACCAGCAGAGGGGCGGGGGCAGATCAGCCCCAGCATTTT.

The chain uses TRBV18 and TRBJ1-5, with TRBD1 matching over 7 bases. The germline CDR1 and CDR2 sequences are KGHSH and LQKENI. V was pared by 5 bases and J by 15 bases, with 16 bases of the junction left unmatched. The CDR3 loop spans 14 amino acids. The CDR3 reads CASSSTPVKGAMHF. The CDR3 DNA reads TGTGCCAGCTCATCCACGCCGGTAAAGGGGGCTATGCATTTT.

The chain carries TRBV25-1 and TRBJ2-1; 16 bases fit TRBD2. CDR3 length equals 14 residues. CDR1 MGHDK and CDR2 SYGVNS come from the germline V gene. The V gene end was trimmed by 2 bases and the J gene end by 13 bases; junction bases not matched to a gene: 2. The CDR3: CASSEGTSGRVQFF. For the CDR3, the DNA is TGTGCCAGCAGTGAAGGGACTAGCGGGAGGGTTCAGTTCTTC.

This clone has a handful of counts. V and J are TRBV4-1 and TRBJ2-3; 8 positions match TRBD2. CDR1 is MGHRA, CDR2 YSYEKL, per germline. Trimming at V came to 2 bases and at J to 3 bases, leaving 10 bases not matched to a gene. This CDR3 is 17 amino acids long. In nucleotides, the CDR3 is TGCGCCAGCAGCCAATCGACTAGCGTGAGTGGGACAGATACGCAGTATTTT. Translation: CASSQSTSVSGTDTQYF.

V usage is TRBV29-1 and J usage is TRBJ1-2, with D maybe TRBD1 (6 bases). V shed 4 bases and J shed 2 bases, with 11 bases lying between them. CDR1 SQVTM and CDR2 ANQGSEA come from the germline V gene. This CDR3 region has 13 residues. Here the CDR3 reads CSVGDKRNYGYTF. The CDR3 bases are TGCAGCGTTGGGGACAAACGCAACTATGGCTACACCTTC. The full variable domain, its missing parts supplied by reference TRBV29-1 and TRBJ1-2, is SAVISQKPSRDICQRGTSLTIQCQVDSQVTMMFWYRQQPGQSLTLIATANQGSEATYESGFVIDKFPISRPNLTFSTLTVSNMSPEDSSIYLCSVGDKRNYGYTFGSGTRLTVV.

The rearrangement uses TRBV21-1 and TRBJ2-1; the table's TRBD2 call for D was not verified on the DNA. TRBV21-1 has pseudogene status. This CDR3 is 12 amino acids long. The CDR3 loop is CASSNSAGVKFF. The DNA of the CDR3 is TGTGCCAGCAGCAACTCGGCGGGAGTCAAGTTCTTC.

This clone was picked up many times. The chain recombines TRBV28 with TRBJ1-1, with D possibly matching TRBD1 (6 bases). The length of the CDR3 is 16 residues. Germline lookup yields CDR1 MDHEN and CDR2 SYDVKM. The V end was cut by 7 bases, the J end by 1 base, with 19 bases between. DNA of the CDR3: TGTGCCAGCACCCCCCCCGGGGGGCCGACGAACACTGAAGCTTTCTTT. This sequence encodes CASTPPGGPTNTEAFF.

This clone occurred a few times. The V call is TRBV19, the J call TRBJ1-2; D perhaps matches TRBD1 (5 bases). Germline V gene lookup returns CDR1 LNHDA and CDR2 SQIVND (reference sequence). This CDR3 region has 14 residues. The germline V and J ends were trimmed by 3 bases and 0 bases, with 8 bases remaining between them. The CDR3 is CASSIPTANYGYTF. In DNA, the CDR3 is TGTGCCAGTAGTATCCCGACAGCTAACTATGGCTACACCTTC.

A few counts support this clone. This sequence joins TRBV9 and TRBJ2-3, with a tentative D call TRBD1 (5 bases). Germline CDR1 and CDR2: SGDLS and YYNGEE. The CDR3 is 16 amino acids. The V and J ends lost 0 bases and 2 bases respectively, with 13 bases between them. CDR3 coding DNA: TGTGCCAGCAGCGTAGCTTATAGGGGCGCCACAGATACGCAGTATTTT. Protein: CASSVAYRGATDTQYF. Full variable domain (missing parts from reference TRBV9 and TRBJ2-3): DSGVTQTPKHLITATGQRVTLRCSPRSGDLSVYWYQQSLDQGLQFLIQYYNGEERAKGNILERFSAQQFPDLHSELNLSSLELGDSALYFCASSVAYRGATDTQYFGPGTRLTVL.

The sample holds a few counts of this clone. This rearrangement joins TRBV4-2 to TRBJ1-5; D is unclear. The CDR3 is made up of 14 amino acids. The V and J ends lost 4 bases and 8 bases respectively, with 15 bases between them. From germline, CDR1 is LGHNA and CDR2 YNFKEQ. CDR3 region: CASSPIMEGEPQHF. Written as DNA, the CDR3 is TGTGCCAGCAGCCCCATAATGGAGGGAGAGCCCCAGCATTTT.